The subject of this entry is one T cell receptor (beta chain). This entry comes from a study of blood T cell repertoires in COVID-19. As for the study in general: The United States, Italy and Spain were the sources of the acute and convalescent COVID-19 samples.

Some clones are missing from TCRdb's copy, which holds only in-frame ones; the method was immunoSEQ multiplex PCR. Here the sample spans about 130,000 clones, around 83% being singletons. With 4 bases clipped from V and 6 bases from J, the junction kept 8 bases outside the gene matches. This CDR3 contains 15 residues. Germline lookup yields CDR1 SGHTA and CDR2 FQGTGA. Sequencing was done on a sample of peripheral blood. The rearrangement links TRBV7-3 to TRBJ2-1; 8 bases line up with TRBD2. This receptor was obtained from a man aged 35-49 years with active or convalescent COVID-19. CDR3 region: CASSSTGGPVNEQFF. The CDR3 DNA reads TGTGCCAGCAGCTCTACGGGGGGGCCTGTCAATGAGCAGTTCTTC.